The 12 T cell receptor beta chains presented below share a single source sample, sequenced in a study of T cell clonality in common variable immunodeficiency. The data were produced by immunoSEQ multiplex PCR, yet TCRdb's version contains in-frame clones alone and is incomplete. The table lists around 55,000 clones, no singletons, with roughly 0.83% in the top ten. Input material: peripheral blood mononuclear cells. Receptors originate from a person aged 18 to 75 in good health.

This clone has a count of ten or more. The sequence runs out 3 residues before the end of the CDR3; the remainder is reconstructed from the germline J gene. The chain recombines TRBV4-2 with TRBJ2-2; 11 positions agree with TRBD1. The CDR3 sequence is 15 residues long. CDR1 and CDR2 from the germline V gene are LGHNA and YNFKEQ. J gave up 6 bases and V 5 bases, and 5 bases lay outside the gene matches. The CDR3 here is CASSNGQGAAGELFF. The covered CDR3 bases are TGTGCCAGCAGCAATGGACAGGGGGCAGCCGGGGAG.

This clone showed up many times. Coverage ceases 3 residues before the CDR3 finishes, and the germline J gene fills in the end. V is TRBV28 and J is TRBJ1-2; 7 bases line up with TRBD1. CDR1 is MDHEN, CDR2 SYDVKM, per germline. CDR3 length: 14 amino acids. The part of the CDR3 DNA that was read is TGTGCCAGCAGTCTGTACAGGGGACGGAGAGGC. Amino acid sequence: CASSLYRGRRG. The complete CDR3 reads CASSLYRGRRGYTF.

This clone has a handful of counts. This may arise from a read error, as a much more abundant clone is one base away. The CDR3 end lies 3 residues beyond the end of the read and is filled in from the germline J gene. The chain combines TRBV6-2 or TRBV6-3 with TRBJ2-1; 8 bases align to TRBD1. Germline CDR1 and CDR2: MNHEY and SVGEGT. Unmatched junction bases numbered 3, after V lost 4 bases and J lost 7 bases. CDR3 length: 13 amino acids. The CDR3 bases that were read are TGTGCCAGCAGTTGTCGACAGGGGAATGAG. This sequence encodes CASSCRQGNE. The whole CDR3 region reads CASSCRQGNEQFF.

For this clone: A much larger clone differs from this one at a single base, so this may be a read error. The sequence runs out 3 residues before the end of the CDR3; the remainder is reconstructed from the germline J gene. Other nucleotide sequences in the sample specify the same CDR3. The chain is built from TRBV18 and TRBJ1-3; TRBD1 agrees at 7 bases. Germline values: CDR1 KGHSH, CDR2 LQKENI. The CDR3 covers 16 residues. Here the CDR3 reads CASSPGQSISGNTIYF. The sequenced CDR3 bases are TGTGCCAGCTCTCCGGGACAGTCGATCTCTGGAAACACA.

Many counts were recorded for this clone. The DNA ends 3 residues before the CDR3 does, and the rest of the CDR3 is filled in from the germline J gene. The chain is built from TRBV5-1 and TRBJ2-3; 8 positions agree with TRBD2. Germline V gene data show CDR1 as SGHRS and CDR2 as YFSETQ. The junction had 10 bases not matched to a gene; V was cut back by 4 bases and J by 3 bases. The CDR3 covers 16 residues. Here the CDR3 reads CASSPWSGGLTDTQYF. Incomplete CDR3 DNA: TGCGCCAGCAGCCCGTGGTCGGGGGGGTTAACAGATACG.

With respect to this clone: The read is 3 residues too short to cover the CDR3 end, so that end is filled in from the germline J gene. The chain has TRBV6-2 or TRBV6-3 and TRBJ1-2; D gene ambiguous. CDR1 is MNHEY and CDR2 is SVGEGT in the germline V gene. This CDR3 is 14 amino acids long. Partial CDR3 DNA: TGTGCCAGCAGTTACGAGCTAGCACCAGATACC. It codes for CASSYELAPDT. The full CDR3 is CASSYELAPDTYTF.

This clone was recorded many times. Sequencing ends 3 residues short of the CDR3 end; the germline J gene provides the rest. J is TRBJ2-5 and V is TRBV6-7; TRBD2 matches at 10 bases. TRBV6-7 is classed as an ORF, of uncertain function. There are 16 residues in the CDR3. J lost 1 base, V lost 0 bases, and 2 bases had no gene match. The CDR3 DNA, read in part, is TGTGCCAGCAGTTACTCCGGGACTAGCGTCCAAGAGACC. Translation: CASSYSGTSVQET. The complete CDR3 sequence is CASSYSGTSVQETQYF.

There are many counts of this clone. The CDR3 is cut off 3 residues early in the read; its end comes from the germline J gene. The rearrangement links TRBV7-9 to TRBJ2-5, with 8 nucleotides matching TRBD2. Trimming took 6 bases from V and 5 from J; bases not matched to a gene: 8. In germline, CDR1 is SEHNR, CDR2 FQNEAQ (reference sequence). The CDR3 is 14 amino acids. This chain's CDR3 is CASSFGGGTETQYF. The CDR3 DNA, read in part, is TGTGCCAGCAGTTTCGGGGGGGGGACGGAGACC.

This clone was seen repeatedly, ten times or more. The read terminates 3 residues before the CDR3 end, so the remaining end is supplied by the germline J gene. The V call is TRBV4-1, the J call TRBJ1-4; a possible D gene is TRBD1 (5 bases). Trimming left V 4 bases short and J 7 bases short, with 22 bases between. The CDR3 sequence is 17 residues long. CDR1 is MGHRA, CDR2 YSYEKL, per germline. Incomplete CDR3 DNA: TGCGCCAGCAGCCCGGTTTACAGAGGGCGGGGACTTGAAAAA. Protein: CASSPVYRGRGLEK. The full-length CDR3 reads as CASSPVYRGRGLEKLFF.

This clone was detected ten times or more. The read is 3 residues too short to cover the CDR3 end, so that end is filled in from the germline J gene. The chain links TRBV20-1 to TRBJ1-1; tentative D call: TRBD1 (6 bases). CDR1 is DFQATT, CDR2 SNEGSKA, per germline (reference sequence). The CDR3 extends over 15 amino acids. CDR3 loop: CSARSSRDTSSEAFF. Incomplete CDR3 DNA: TGCAGTGCTAGATCCTCGCGGGACACCAGTTCAGAA.

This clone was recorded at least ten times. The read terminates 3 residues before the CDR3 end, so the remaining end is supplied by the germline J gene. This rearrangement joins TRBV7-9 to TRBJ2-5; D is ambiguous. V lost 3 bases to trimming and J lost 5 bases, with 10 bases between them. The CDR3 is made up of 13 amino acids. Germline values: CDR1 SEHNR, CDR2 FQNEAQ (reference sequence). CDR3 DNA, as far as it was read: TGTGCCAGCAGCTTCTTAGGCGGTGAGACC. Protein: CASSFLGGET. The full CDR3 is CASSFLGGETQYF.

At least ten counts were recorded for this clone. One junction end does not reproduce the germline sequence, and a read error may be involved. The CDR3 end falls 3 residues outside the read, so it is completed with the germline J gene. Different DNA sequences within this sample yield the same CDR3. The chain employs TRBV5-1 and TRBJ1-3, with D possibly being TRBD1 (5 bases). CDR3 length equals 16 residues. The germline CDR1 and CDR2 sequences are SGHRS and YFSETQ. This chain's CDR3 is CASRRGLRETGNTIYF. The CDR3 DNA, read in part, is TGCGCCAGCAGAAGGGGTTTGAGGGAAACTGGAAACACG. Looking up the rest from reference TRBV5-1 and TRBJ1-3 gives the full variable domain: KAGVTQTPRYLIKTRGQQVTLSCSPISGHRSVSWYQQTPGQGLQFLFEYFSETQRNKGNFPGRFSGRQFSNSRSEMNVSTLELGDSALYLCASRRGLRETGNTIYFGEGSWLTVV.